The rows below give T cell receptor beta chains drawn from one sample of a study of shared clonotypes between healthy human individuals. Profiling relied on immunoSEQ multiplex PCR, and the TCRdb table lists in-frame clones only, not all of them. The table has around 530,000 clones, around 78% seen once. The sequenced sample was PBMCs. These receptors all come from a woman aged 40 to 50 in good health. Some clones in this sample may be carry-over from other donors' samples. Both conserved end residues are part of each CDR3. The D gene is left open where the match is weak.

J gene: TRBJ2-1
V gene: TRBV28
D gene: .
CDR3 DNA: TGTGCCAGCAGTTTATATTGGGGCACGGACAATGAGCAGTTCTTC
CDR3 protein: CASSLYWGTDNEQFF

J gene: TRBJ2-2
V gene: TRBV15
D gene: TRBD2
CDR3 DNA: TGTGCCACCAGCAGGACTAGCGGGAGGGCCGGGGGTTACAGGGAGCTGTTTTTT
CDR3 protein: CATSRTSGRAGGYRELFF

J gene: TRBJ2-7
V gene: TRBV30
D gene: .
CDR3 DNA: TGTGCCTGGAGTAGGACAGCCTACGAGCAGTACTTC
CDR3 protein: CAWSRTAYEQYF

J gene: TRBJ2-1
V gene: TRBV28
D gene: .
CDR3 DNA: TGTGCCAGCAGTTCCATTTACAATGAGCAGTTCTTC
CDR3 protein: CASSSIYNEQFF

J gene: TRBJ1-1
V gene: TRBV28
D gene: .
CDR3 DNA: TGTGCCAGCAGACAGAGACCCCCGAGGTCTGAAGCTTTCTTT
CDR3 protein: CASRQRPPRSEAFF

J gene: TRBJ1-3
V gene: TRBV4-1
D gene: .
CDR3 DNA: TGCGCCAGCAGCCAAGAGATAGATCTGGGGGTCTCTGGAAACACCATATATTTT
CDR3 protein: CASSQEIDLGVSGNTIYF

J gene: TRBJ2-5
V gene: TRBV10-3
D gene: .
CDR3 DNA: TGTGCCATCAGTGCGGGCGCTGGCCTTGGTTTTGAGACCCAGTACTTC
CDR3 protein: CAISAGAGLGFETQYF

J gene: TRBJ2-7
V gene: TRBV13
D gene: .
CDR3 DNA: TGTGCCAGCAGCTTAGGGCTAGAGCAGTACTTC
CDR3 protein: CASSLGLEQYF

J gene: TRBJ2-3
V gene: TRBV30
D gene: .
CDR3 DNA: TGTGCCTGGAGTGTATCAAATGTAGATACGCAGTATTTT
CDR3 protein: CAWSVSNVDTQYF

J gene: TRBJ2-7
V gene: TRBV6-5
D gene: .
CDR3 DNA: TGTGCCAGCTGTGGGAAGGCCCTTCCTGGGACCGAGCAGTACTTC
CDR3 protein: CASCGKALPGTEQYF

J gene: TRBJ2-1
V gene: TRBV28
D gene: .
CDR3 DNA: TGTGCCAGCAGGCGACAGGGAGGCTACAATGAGCAGTTCTTC
CDR3 protein: CASRRQGGYNEQFF

J gene: TRBJ1-1
V gene: TRBV19
D gene: .
CDR3 DNA: TGTGCCAGTAGTGGGGGGCCCGGTACTGAAGCTTTCTTT
CDR3 protein: CASSGGPGTEAFF

J gene: TRBJ2-7
V gene: TRBV7-9
D gene: .
CDR3 DNA: TGTGCCAGCAGCTTTGGGGCAGGGACCGACGAGCAGTACTTC
CDR3 protein: CASSFGAGTDEQYF

J gene: TRBJ2-5
V gene: TRBV4-1
D gene: .
CDR3 DNA: TGCGCCAGCAGCCAAGTCCCACCCCACGTCAGCGTTGAGACCCAGTACTTC
CDR3 protein: CASSQVPPHVSVETQYF

J gene: TRBJ2-6
V gene: TRBV6-7
D gene: .
CDR3 DNA: TGTGCCAGCAGCTGGGCCGACTCTGGGGCCAACGTCCTGACTTTC
CDR3 protein: CASSWADSGANVLTF

J gene: TRBJ2-2
V gene: TRBV18
D gene: TRBD1
CDR3 DNA: TGTGCCAGCTCACCACCGGGGACAGGACGTACCGGGGAGCTGTTTTTT
CDR3 protein: CASSPPGTGRTGELFF

J gene: TRBJ1-2
V gene: TRBV7-8
D gene: TRBD1
CDR3 DNA: TGTGCCAGCAGCTTAGCAGGGGGCGACACCTATGGCTACACCTTC
CDR3 protein: CASSLAGGDTYGYTF

J gene: TRBJ2-7
V gene: TRBV28
D gene: TRBD2
CDR3 DNA: TGTGCCAGCAGCTCCAGACTAGCGGGAGTCTACGAGCAGTACTTC
CDR3 protein: CASSSRLAGVYEQYF

J gene: TRBJ1-1
V gene: TRBV5-1
D gene: .
CDR3 DNA: TGCGCCAGCAGCCTTGAGGGGCCCTCCTCCACTGAAGCTTTCTTT
CDR3 protein: CASSLEGPSSTEAFF

J gene: TRBJ2-7
V gene: TRBV6-9
D gene: TRBD2
CDR3 DNA: TGTGCCGCTGTTAGCGGGAGGCCAGAGCCCTACGAGCAGTACTTC
CDR3 protein: CAAVSGRPEPYEQYF